This TCR beta chain was recovered during a study of naive CD8 T cells in extremely preterm neonates. Remarks on this clone: The antigen is undetermined.

Study-wide findings and caveats: The authors flagged variable productive template counts in preterm samples. Preterm neonates shared more CDR3 nucleotide sequences (around 2.5%) than older groups.

The table came from immunoSEQ multiplex PCR; TCRdb's copy has only in-frame clones and leaves some out. Of 6,500 to 9,000 clones listed, more than 85% are singletons. Deliveries were elective term cesareans at roughly 35-41 weeks, with no labor or membrane rupture. Pregnancies with fetal demise were excluded. The sample holds sorted live naive CD8+ CD45RA+CCR7+ T cells. Germline values: CDR1 SGDLS, CDR2 YYNGEE. The V end was cut by 4 bases, the J end by 4 bases, with 9 bases between. The CDR3 runs 13 residues. The rearrangement links TRBV9 to TRBJ2-1; TRBD2 might be the D (5 bases). This TCR was sampled from a newborn in good health. Sequenced input: naive CD8+ T cells from cord blood. The CDR3 loop reads CASSPRGYNEQFF. DNA for the CDR3: TGTGCCAGCAGCCCCCGAGGGTACAATGAGCAGTTCTTC. The full variable domain, rest sourced from reference TRBV9 and TRBJ2-1, is DSGVTQTPKHLITATGQRVTLRCSPRSGDLSVYWYQQSLDQGLQFLIQYYNGEERAKGNILERFSAQQFPDLHSELNLSSLELGDSALYFCASSPRGYNEQFFGPGTRLTVL.